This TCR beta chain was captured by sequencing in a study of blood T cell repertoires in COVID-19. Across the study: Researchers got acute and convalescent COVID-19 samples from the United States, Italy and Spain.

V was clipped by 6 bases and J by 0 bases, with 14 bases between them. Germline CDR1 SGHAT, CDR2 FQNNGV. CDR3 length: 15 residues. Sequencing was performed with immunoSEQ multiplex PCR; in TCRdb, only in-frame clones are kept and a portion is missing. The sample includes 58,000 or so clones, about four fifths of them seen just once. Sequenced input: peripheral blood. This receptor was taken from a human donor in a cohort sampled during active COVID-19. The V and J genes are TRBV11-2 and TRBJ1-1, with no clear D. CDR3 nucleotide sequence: TGTGCCAGCAGTCGGTGGGCTAAACTGAACACTGAAGCTTTCTTT. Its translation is CASSRWAKLNTEAFF.